This TCR beta chain emerged from a study of blood T cell repertoires in COVID-19. Study details: Sample material is recorded as cDNA or gDNA derived from T cells, B-cell-depleted T cells, or PBMCs.

The data were produced by immunoSEQ multiplex PCR, yet TCRdb's version contains in-frame clones alone and is incomplete. The table shows about 250,000 clones, with around nine tenths occurring only once. Two consecutive negative NP/OP PCR tests, clearance, or resolved symptoms defined Cohort 3 recovery. The receptor was derived from a woman between 45 and 65 years old who had recovered from COVID-19. Sequences were obtained from PBMCs or T cells enriched from blood (not recorded which).

In nucleotides, the CDR3 is TGTGCCAGCAGCTTAACACCAGGATCGGTTGATTCACCCCTCCACTTT. It codes for CASSLTPGSVDSPLHF. The chain uses TRBV7-6 and TRBJ1-6; D unclear. Trimming stripped 2 bases from V and 8 bases from J, with 16 bases between. The CDR3 totals 16 residues. Germline CDR1 is SGHVS and CDR2 is FNYEAQ.